This T cell receptor beta chain was profiled in a study of cytomegalovirus exposure and HLA in healthy donors. Study-level findings and limits: Clonal expansion was found to be greater in HLA-associated TCR beta chains than in equally common others in a later analysis.

This clone is a singleton in its sample. Its specificity is unknown. The PCR was carried out with 60 Vbeta primers and 13 Jbeta primers. Method: immunoSEQ multiplex PCR; TCRdb's copy keeps in-frame clones and lacks some. The sample consists of some 200,000 clones, around 84% of them appearing once. Germline trimming cut 4 bases from V and 7 bases from J; bases unmatched to any gene: 20. Per germline, CDR1 SGHVS and CDR2 FQNEAQ. This CDR3 spans 18 amino acids. This sequence originates from a woman in her late teens or twenties in good health and CMV-seronegative. Sequencing used PBMCs. This chain links TRBV7-8 with TRBJ2-5; 8 nucleotides agree with TRBD2. The CDR3 reads CASSWGAGGGLDGRTQYF. CDR3 sequence (DNA): TGTGCCAGCAGCTGGGGGGCCGGGGGGGGGCTTGATGGTAGGACCCAGTACTTC.